The next 26 T cell receptor beta chains were all read from a single sample in a study of blood T cell repertoires in COVID-19. The data were produced by immunoSEQ multiplex PCR, yet TCRdb's version contains in-frame clones alone and is incomplete. Of roughly 200,000 clones listed, 85% to 90% are singletons. The sequenced sample was peripheral blood. The receptors were sampled from a man in his 60s who had recovered from COVID-19.

The chain uses TRBV5-1 and TRBJ1-3; unclear D gene. The CDR3 runs to 15 residues. V lost 1 base to trimming and J lost 6 bases, with 14 bases between them. The germline V gene encodes CDR1 SGHRS and CDR2 YFSETQ. The CDR3 is CASSLFTGGENTIYF. As DNA, the CDR3 is TGCGCCAGCAGCTTGTTTACTGGTGGTGAAAACACCATATATTTT.

V gene TRBV7-3 combines with J gene TRBJ1-2, with no clear D. V lost 5 bases and J 2 bases, leaving 9 bases between the germline ends. The germline CDR1 and CDR2 sequences are SGHTA and FQGTGA. The CDR3 spans 13 residues. In DNA, the CDR3 is TGTGCCAGCAGCCTAGACGGAAACTATGGCTACACCTTC. Translating gives CASSLDGNYGYTF.

This chain uses TRBV6-2 or TRBV6-3 with TRBJ2-2; D unresolved. The V gene lost 3 bases and the J gene lost 6 bases, with 5 bases spanning the gap. Germline values: CDR1 MNHEY, CDR2 SVGEGT. This CDR3 has 12 amino acids. The DNA for the CDR3 is TGTGCCAGCAGTTATTACTCCGGGGAGCTGTTTTTT. Translated: CASSYYSGELFF.

The chain recombines TRBV30 with TRBJ1-2; 7 bases align to TRBD1. In germline, CDR1 is GTSNPN, CDR2 SVGIG (reference sequence). Trimming cost V 2 bases and J 6 bases; bases outside gene matches: 6. The CDR3 length is 13 residues. CDR3 bases: TGTGCCTGGAGTATTGAGGGGGCGGATGGCTACACCTTC. As protein: CAWSIEGADGYTF.

This clone is a singleton in its sample. The genes are TRBV5-4 and TRBJ1-2, with TRBD1 identical over 10 bases. Per the germline V gene, CDR1 is SGHNT and CDR2 is YYREEE (reference sequence). There are 14 residues in the CDR3. The V and J ends lost 4 bases and 7 bases, in that order; junction bases with no gene match: 7. The CDR3 DNA reads as TGTGCCAGCAGCCCCGGGACAGGGGAATCTGGCTACACCTTC. Protein sequence: CASSPGTGESGYTF.

The V call is TRBV6-5, the J call TRBJ1-4; TRBD1 aligns across 7 bases. V gave up 2 bases and J gave up 8 bases; unmatched junction bases: 11. Germline CDR1 and CDR2: MNHEY and SVGAGI. The CDR3 length is 16 residues. The CDR3 sequence: CASSYRNRGEGEKLFF. The CDR3 DNA reads TGTGCCAGCAGTTACCGAAACAGGGGCGAGGGCGAAAAACTGTTTTTT.

The chain has TRBV12-3 or TRBV12-4 and TRBJ2-3, with D possibly TRBD1 on 5 matching bases. The CDR3 contains 13 residues. V dropped 5 bases and J dropped 4 bases, with 10 bases sitting between them. CDR3 protein: CASSRTTADTQYF. The CDR3 bases are TGTGCCAGCAGTCGCACGACAGCAGATACGCAGTATTTT.

The V and J genes are TRBV19 and TRBJ2-5; TRBD1 agrees at 9 bases. Germline V CDR1 and CDR2: LNHDA, SQIVND (reference sequence). The V and J ends lost 4 bases and 0 bases, in that order; junction bases with no gene match: 9. CDR3 length: 17 residues. This chain's CDR3 is CASSSLPGTGNQETQYF. The CDR3 nucleotides are TGTGCCAGTAGTAGCCTTCCCGGGACAGGGAACCAAGAGACCCAGTACTTC.

The CDR3 spells CASSSSASGSSYEQYF. CDR3 DNA sequence: TGTGCCAGCAGCTCTTCAGCTAGCGGGAGTTCCTACGAGCAGTACTTC. The V gene is TRBV28, the J gene TRBJ2-7; 10 bases match TRBD2. V was pared by 6 bases and J by 1 base, with 9 bases of the junction left unmatched. The CDR3 has 16 residues. Germline CDR1 MDHEN, CDR2 SYDVKM.

This chain joins TRBV2 and TRBJ2-1; 8 bases line up with TRBD2. With 1 base clipped from V and 9 bases from J, the junction kept 5 bases outside the gene matches. CDR1 is SNHLY, CDR2 FYNNEI, per germline. The CDR3 extends over 14 amino acids. CDR3 bases: TGTGCCAGCAGTGAAGGAGCGGGAGTCTCTGAGCAGTTCTTC. This gives the protein CASSEGAGVSEQFF.

This rearrangement joins TRBV3-1 (or the pseudogene TRBV3-2) to TRBJ2-3; D might be TRBD1 (5 bases). The germline V gene has CDR1 LGHDT and CDR2 YNNKEL (reference sequence). V gave up 3 bases and J gave up 7 bases, with 23 bases separating them. The CDR3 is made up of 17 amino acids. The CDR3 region is CASSHMGQWGYSYTQYF. CDR3 sequence (DNA): TGTGCCAGCAGCCATATGGGGCAGTGGGGCTACTCCTATACGCAGTATTTT.

The chain employs TRBV4-3 and TRBJ2-3; D is unclear. Trimming shortened V by 0 bases and J by 6 bases, and 13 bases separated the two germline ends. Germline V gene lookup returns CDR1 LGHNA and CDR2 YSLEER. The CDR3 is made up of 15 amino acids. In nucleotides, the CDR3 is TGCGCCAGCAGCCAAGATCCTGTCATGAGGGATACGCAGTATTTT. This codes for CASSQDPVMRDTQYF.

Here the CDR3 reads CASSGGANDEQFF. The CDR3 bases are TGTGCCAGCAGCGGGGGGGCGAACGATGAGCAGTTCTTC. The chain links TRBV5-4 to TRBJ2-1; TRBD2 is a possible D gene (7 bases). CDR3 length: 13 amino acids. Germline V gives CDR1 SGHNT, CDR2 YYREEE (reference sequence). V was pared by 4 bases and J by 8 bases, with 13 bases between. The whole variable domain, filled in from reference TRBV5-4 and TRBJ2-1, reads ETGVTQSPTHLIKTRGQQVTLRCSSQSGHNTVSWYQQALGQGPQFIFQYYREEENGRGNFPPRFSGLQFPNYSSELNVNALELDDSALYLCASSGGANDEQFFGPGTRLTVL.

The table lists this clone with a count of one. Here the CDR3 DNA reads TGTGCCAGCAGCGTAGAGGGCCAGGGAGGCGGGGAGCTGTTTTTT. This sequence encodes CASSVEGQGGGELFF. The chain employs TRBV9 and TRBJ2-2, with D tentatively TRBD2 (6 bases). From germline, CDR1 is SGDLS and CDR2 YYNGEE. The V gene lost 0 bases and the J gene lost 7 bases, with 13 bases spanning the gap. The CDR3 spans 15 residues.

This clone was seen a handful of times. The rearrangement links TRBV12-5 to TRBJ2-6; TRBD1 aligns across 9 bases. Looked up from germline, CDR1 is LGHNT and CDR2 is FRNRAP. Unmatched junction bases numbered 9, after V lost 1 base and J lost 2 bases. There are 19 residues in the CDR3. CDR3 amino acids: CASGLGGQGLVTGANVLTF. CDR3 sequence (DNA): TGTGCTAGTGGTTTGGGAGGACAGGGGCTTGTTACTGGGGCCAACGTCCTGACTTTC.

The rearrangement uses TRBV3-1 (or the pseudogene TRBV3-2) and TRBJ2-3; unclear D gene. This CDR3 comprises 16 residues. CDR1 LGHDT and CDR2 YNNKEL come from the germline V gene (reference sequence). The ends were cut back, 1 base at V and 0 bases at J, with 11 bases in the middle. The CDR3 loop is CASSQAVPTSTDTQYF. The CDR3 DNA reads TGTGCCAGCAGCCAAGCGGTGCCCACTAGCACAGATACGCAGTATTTT.

This clone was detected once. The chain combines TRBV27 with TRBJ2-1; D ambiguous. This CDR3 region has 16 residues. Germline V gene sequence: CDR1 MNHEY, CDR2 SMNVEV (reference sequence). The germline V and J ends were trimmed by 2 bases and 0 bases, with 11 bases remaining between them. The CDR3 sequence is CASSLIGGSSYNEQFF. DNA for the CDR3: TGTGCCAGCAGTTTAATCGGCGGAAGCTCCTACAATGAGCAGTTCTTC.

This chain connects TRBV19 to TRBJ1-1; 11 nucleotides line up with TRBD1. The germline V gene has CDR1 LNHDA and CDR2 SQIVND (reference sequence). The CDR3 contains 16 residues. The ends lost 5 bases at V and 0 bases at J; junction bases unmatched: 5. CDR3 coding DNA: TGTGCCAGTAGTCTCGGGACAGGGGGGCTGAACACTGAAGCTTTCTTT. Amino acids: CASSLGTGGLNTEAFF.

The DNA for the CDR3 is TGTGCCAGCAGCTTAGTAGGGACTAGTTCGAGCACAGATACGCAGTATTTT. Its protein product is CASSLVGTSSSTDTQYF. This chain links TRBV7-9 with TRBJ2-3; 8 bases agree with TRBD2. Looked up from germline, CDR1 is SEHNR and CDR2 is FQNEAQ (reference sequence). The CDR3 is made up of 17 amino acids. With 1 base clipped from V and 0 bases from J, the junction kept 6 bases outside the gene matches.

This clone has more than one count but fewer than ten. In DNA, the CDR3 is TGTGCCAGTAGTCCCCAACGGGCTGAAGCTTTCTTT. Its translation is CASSPQRAEAFF. The chain joins TRBV19 to TRBJ1-1; no firm D call. Germline V gives CDR1 LNHDA, CDR2 SQIVND (reference sequence). Trimming cost V 5 bases and J 6 bases, with 10 bases left between them. The CDR3 runs 12 residues.

The sample holds one count of this clone. The chain carries TRBV29-1 and TRBJ1-2; D remains unclear. From germline, CDR1 is SQVTM and CDR2 ANQGSEA. Trimming shortened V by 7 bases and J by 4 bases, and 10 bases separated the two germline ends. This CDR3 region has 11 residues. The CDR3: CSGRVGYGYTF. Written as DNA, the CDR3 is TGCAGCGGTCGGGTTGGCTATGGCTACACCTTC.

The chain has TRBV7-9 and TRBJ2-1, with a tentative D call TRBD2 (6 bases). There are 14 residues in the CDR3. Between the trimmed V and J ends, which lost 4 bases and 2 bases, there was a span of 9 bases. Germline loops: CDR1 SEHNR, CDR2 FQNEAQ (reference sequence). This chain's CDR3 is CASSSWGAYNEQFF. Written as DNA, the CDR3 is TGTGCCAGCAGCTCTTGGGGGGCCTACAATGAGCAGTTCTTC.

The gene calls are TRBV10-3 and TRBJ1-4, with 8 bases matching TRBD1. Germline values: CDR1 ENHRY, CDR2 SYGVKD. The CDR3 covers 14 residues. Trimming removed 6 bases from V and 8 bases from J; junction bases left unmatched: 8. The CDR3 protein is CAIRKTGTGEKLFF. CDR3 in DNA: TGTGCCATCAGAAAGACAGGGACAGGAGAAAAACTGTTTTTT.

The chain links TRBV29-1 to TRBJ2-3; TRBD1 is a possible D gene (6 bases). The CDR3 covers 14 residues. CDR1 is SQVTM and CDR2 is ANQGSEA in the germline V gene. V was shortened by 5 bases and J by 0 bases, with 12 bases between the two germline ends. Here the CDR3 DNA reads TGCAGCGTTCTCTTGGGGGCTAGCACAGATACGCAGTATTTT. Translation gives CSVLLGASTDTQYF.

J is TRBJ1-2 and V is TRBV25-1; D remains ambiguous. CDR1 is MGHDK, CDR2 SYGVNS, per germline. The CDR3 length is 11 residues. V was shortened by 3 bases and J by 7 bases, with 6 bases between the two germline ends. DNA of the CDR3: TGTGCCAGCAGTGAGAGGGCTGGCTACACCTTC. As protein: CASSERAGYTF.

This clone was found once. The chain has TRBV7-2 and TRBJ1-5; the D gene is possibly TRBD1 (5 bases). The CDR3 runs to 14 residues. With 8 bases removed from V and 0 bases from J, the gap between germline ends came to 11 bases. Germline-derived CDR1 and CDR2 are SGHTA and FQGNSA. CDR3 nucleotides: TGTGCCAGCTCGGGGGGAACTAGCAATCAGCCCCAGCATTTT. Encoded protein: CASSGGTSNQPQHF. Combining the CDR3 with reference TRBV7-2 and TRBJ1-5 gives the whole variable domain GAGVSQSPSNKVTEKGKDVELRCDPISGHTALYWYRQSLGQGLEFLIYFQGNSAPDKSGLPSDRFSAERTGGSVSTLTIQRTQQEDSAVYLCASSGGTSNQPQHFGDGTRLSIL.